One and the same sample provided the 4 T cell receptor beta chains below, sequenced in a study of T cells in Graves' hyperthyroidism and ophthalmopathy (dated by TCRdb to the late 2010s). Receptors were amplified or captured by multiplex PCR. For sequencing, an Illumina HiSeq 2000 was employed. Amplification of TCR beta CDR3 regions was carried out from RNA transcripts. For the first round of RT-PCR on the TCR CDR3, the HTBI primer set was used together with the Qiagen OneStep RT-PCR kit. The public reads were quality trimmed at Q25 with fastp and then assembled into clones with MiXCR by TCRdb, keeping productive beta chains. Every entry covers one CDR3 protein and lists the most common genes and DNA from its rows. This sample gives hundreds of thousands of distinct CDR3 sequences in total; over 35% of them show up just once. The ten biggest clones cover more than 7% of the sample. What was sequenced was blood. Every receptor here comes from a man aged 18-30 years with Graves' hyperthyroidism.

The V gene is TRBV29-1, the J gene TRBJ2-3; 7 bases agree with TRBD2. Trimming at V came to 4 bases and at J to 0 bases, leaving 4 bases not matched to a gene. Germline loops: CDR1 SQVTM, CDR2 ANQGSEA. This CDR3 is built from 14 residues. The CDR3 is CSVASGASTDTQYF. The DNA of the CDR3 is TGCAGCGTTGCGAGCGGGGCGAGCACAGATACGCAGTATTTT.

The chain recombines TRBV20-1 with TRBJ1-1; a possible D gene is TRBD1 (5 bases). Trimming removed 3 bases at V and 4 bases at J, with 15 bases between. This CDR3 region has 14 residues. Germline CDR1 is DFQATT and CDR2 is SNEGSKA (reference sequence). The CDR3 region is CSARGGGSGTEAFF. The CDR3 nucleotides are TGCAGTGCTAGGGGGGGAGGGTCGGGCACTGAAGCTTTCTTT.

CDR3 sequence: CASSLREGQETQYF. The CDR3 coding sequence is TGTGCCAGCAGCTTGCGTGAGGGCCAAGAGACCCAGTACTTC. This chain joins TRBV6-5 and TRBJ2-5, with a possible D match to TRBD2 (5 bases). The CDR3 is 14 amino acids. Germline V CDR1 and CDR2: MNHEY, SVGAGI. The germline V and J ends were trimmed by 6 bases and 1 base, with 12 bases remaining between them.

This chain joins TRBV20-1 and TRBJ2-5, with TRBD2 as a possible D gene (6 bases). Trimming removed 1 base at V and 4 bases at J, with 13 bases between. Germline V gene data show CDR1 as DFQATT and CDR2 as SNEGSKA (reference sequence). The CDR3 is made up of 14 amino acids. In DNA, the CDR3 is TGCAGTGCTAGAGGGTCCCGGGGGTTAGAGACCCAGTACTTC. It codes for CSARGSRGLETQYF.